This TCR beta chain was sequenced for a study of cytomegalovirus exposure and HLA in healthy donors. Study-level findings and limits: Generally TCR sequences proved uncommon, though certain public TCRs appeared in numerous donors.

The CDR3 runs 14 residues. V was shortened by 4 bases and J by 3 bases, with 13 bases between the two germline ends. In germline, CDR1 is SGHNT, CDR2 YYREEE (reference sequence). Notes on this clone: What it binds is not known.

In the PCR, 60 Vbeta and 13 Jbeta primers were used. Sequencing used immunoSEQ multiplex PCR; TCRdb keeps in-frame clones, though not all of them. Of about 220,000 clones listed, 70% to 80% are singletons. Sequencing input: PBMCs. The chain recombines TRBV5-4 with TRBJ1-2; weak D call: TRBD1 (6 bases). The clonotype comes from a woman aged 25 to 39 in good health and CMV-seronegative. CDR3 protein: CASSRANRDYGYTF. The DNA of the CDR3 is TGTGCCAGCAGCAGGGCGAACAGGGACTATGGCTACACCTTC.